One and the same sample provided the 6 T cell receptor beta chains below, sequenced in a study of cytomegalovirus exposure and HLA in healthy donors (dated by TCRdb to the late 2010s). The library was produced with the immunoSEQ multiplex PCR assay. The multiplex PCR relied on a mix of 60 forward primers for TCR Vbeta segments and 13 reverse primers for TCR Jbeta segments. Drawn from immuneACCESS, this table holds only the in-frame rearrangements with V and J called that TCRdb kept. Clones are partly lost; checked studies trace under half to an unresolved V gene and leave the rest unexplained. The sample contains roughly 120,000 clones, roughly 80% of them found a single time. Of the sample, around 5% falls within the top ten clones. The sequenced sample was PBMCs. The receptors derive from a man aged 45-60 years in good health and CMV-seropositive.

The chain couples TRBV30 to TRBJ1-2, with TRBD1 matching over 7 bases. From germline, CDR1 is GTSNPN and CDR2 SVGIG (reference sequence). CDR3 length: 14 residues. The ends lost 4 bases at V and 2 bases at J; junction bases unmatched: 7. Here the CDR3 DNA reads TGTGCCTGGAACTCGGGACAGACCAACTATGGCTACACCTTC. This gives the protein CAWNSGQTNYGYTF.

This clone showed up many times. The chain is built from TRBV7-6 and TRBJ2-1; D is ambiguous. The V and J ends lost 5 bases and 6 bases respectively, with 5 bases between them. The CDR3 is 11 residues long. Germline lookup yields CDR1 SGHVS and CDR2 FNYEAQ. CDR3 region: CASSTGNEQFF. CDR3 sequence (DNA): TGTGCCAGCAGCACGGGCAATGAGCAGTTCTTC.

This chain uses TRBV9 with TRBJ2-1; perhaps TRBD2 as D (6 bases). There are 17 residues in the CDR3. V was pared by 2 bases and J by 1 base, with 16 bases between. Germline CDR1 SGDLS, CDR2 YYNGEE. The CDR3 loop reads CASSVSWGLVSYNEQFF. CDR3 coding DNA: TGTGCCAGCAGCGTTTCATGGGGACTCGTATCCTACAATGAGCAGTTCTTC.

The CDR3 region has the DNA TGCGCCAGCAGCCAAGAAGGGTGGACAGGGGGCAAAACAGATACGCAGTATTTT. It encodes CASSQEGWTGGKTDTQYF. The gene calls are TRBV4-3 and TRBJ2-3; 11 bases fit TRBD1. The CDR3 is made up of 18 amino acids. J lost 3 bases, V lost 0 bases, and 8 bases had no gene match. Germline CDR1 reads LGHNA; CDR2 reads YSLEER.

This clone was seen a few times. The gene calls are TRBV6-9 and TRBJ2-7, with 11 positions matching TRBD2. In germline, CDR1 is MNHGY, CDR2 SVAAGI. The CDR3 runs 18 residues. Losses at the gene ends were 2 bases for V and 7 bases for J; bases not matched to a gene: 16. The DNA of the CDR3 is TGTGCCAGCAGTTATCCCCGTCCCGATGCGGCTAGCGGGAGGGAGCAGTACTTC. This codes for CASSYPRPDAASGREQYF.

The chain links TRBV12-2 to TRBJ1-4. TRBV12-2 is listed as a pseudogene. The CDR3 extends over 14 amino acids. In nucleotides, the CDR3 is TGTGCAAGTCGCTTAGGGGACTATAATGAAAAACTGTTTTTT. It encodes CASRLGDYNEKLFF.